The clone carrying this TCR beta chain came up many times. As yet, its antigen is unknown. These data belong to a study of T cells in Graves' hyperthyroidism and ophthalmopathy. The study's findings and limits: Researchers found most expanded thyroid clonotypes above 0.001 in blood as well.

The V gene end was trimmed by 1 base and the J gene end by 4 bases; junction bases not matched to a gene: 5. CDR3 size: 15 residues. Per the germline V gene, CDR1 is SGHTA and CDR2 is FQGNSA. Authors of the study amplified TCR beta CDR3 regions from RNA transcripts. Using the HTBI primer set, a first-round RT-PCR was run on the TCR CDR3. TCRdb re-derived calls from the multiplex PCR reads in MiXCR, one entry per CDR3 protein. The sample yields around 290,000 distinct CDR3 sequences, over 15% seen once. The clonotype was recovered from a woman aged 60-70 years with Graves' ophthalmopathy. The sample comprised blood. The gene calls are TRBV7-2 and TRBJ2-7, with 9 bases fitting TRBD1. The CDR3 spells CASSLEGTGLYEQYF. CDR3 coding DNA: TGTGCCAGCAGCTTAGAAGGGACAGGGCTTTACGAGCAGTACTTC.